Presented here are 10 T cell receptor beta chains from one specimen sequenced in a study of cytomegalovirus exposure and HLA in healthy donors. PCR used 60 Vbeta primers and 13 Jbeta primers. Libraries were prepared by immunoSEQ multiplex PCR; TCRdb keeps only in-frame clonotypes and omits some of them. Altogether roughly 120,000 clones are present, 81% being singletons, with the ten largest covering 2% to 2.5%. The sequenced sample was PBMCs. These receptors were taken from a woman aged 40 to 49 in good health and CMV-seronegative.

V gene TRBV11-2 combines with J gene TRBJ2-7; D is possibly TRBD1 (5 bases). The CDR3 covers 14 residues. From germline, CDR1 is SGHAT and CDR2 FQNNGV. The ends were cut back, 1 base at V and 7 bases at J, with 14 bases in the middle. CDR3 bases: TGTGCCAGCAGCTTAGCCCCACAGGCGAATGAGCAGTACTTC. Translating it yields CASSLAPQANEQYF.

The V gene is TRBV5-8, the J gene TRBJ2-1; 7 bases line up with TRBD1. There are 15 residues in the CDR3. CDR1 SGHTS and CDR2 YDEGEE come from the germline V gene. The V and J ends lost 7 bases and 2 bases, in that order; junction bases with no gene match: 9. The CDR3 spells CASQIQGRAYNEQFF. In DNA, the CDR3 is TGTGCCAGCCAGATACAGGGGAGAGCCTACAATGAGCAGTTCTTC.

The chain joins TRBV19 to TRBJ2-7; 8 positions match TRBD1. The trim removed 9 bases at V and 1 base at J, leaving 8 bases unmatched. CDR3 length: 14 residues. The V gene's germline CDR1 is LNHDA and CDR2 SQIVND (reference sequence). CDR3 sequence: CASSLRDRSYEQYF. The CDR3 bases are TGTGCCAGCTCCCTCCGGGACAGGTCCTACGAGCAGTACTTC. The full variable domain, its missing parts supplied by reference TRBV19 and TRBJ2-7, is DGGITQSPKYLFRKEGQNVTLSCEQNLNHDAMYWYRQDPGQGLRLIYYSQIVNDFQKGDIAEGYSVSREKKESFPLTVTSAQKNPTAFYLCASSLRDRSYEQYFGPGTRLTVT.

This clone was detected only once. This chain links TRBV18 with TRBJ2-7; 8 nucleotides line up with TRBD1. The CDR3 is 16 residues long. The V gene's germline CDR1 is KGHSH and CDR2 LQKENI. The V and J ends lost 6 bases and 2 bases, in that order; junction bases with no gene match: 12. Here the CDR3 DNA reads TGTGCCAGCTCCCTACATCGGACAGGGTTAGCCTACGAGCAGTACTTC. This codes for CASSLHRTGLAYEQYF.

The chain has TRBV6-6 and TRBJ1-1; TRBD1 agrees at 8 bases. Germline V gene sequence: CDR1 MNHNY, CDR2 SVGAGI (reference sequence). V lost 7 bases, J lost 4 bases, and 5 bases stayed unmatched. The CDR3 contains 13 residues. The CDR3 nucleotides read TGTGCCAGCAAACGTGACAGGGGCACTGAAGCTTTCTTT. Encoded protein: CASKRDRGTEAFF.

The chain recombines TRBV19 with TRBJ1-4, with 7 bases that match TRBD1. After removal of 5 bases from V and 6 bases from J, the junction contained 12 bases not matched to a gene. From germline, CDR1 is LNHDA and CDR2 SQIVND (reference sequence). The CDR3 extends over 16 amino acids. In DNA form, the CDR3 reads TGTGCCAGTAGTCCCCACCCGGGACAGTATGATGAAAAACTGTTTTTT. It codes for CASSPHPGQYDEKLFF.

The CDR3 loop is CASSLSGGNTEAFF. CDR3 nucleotide sequence: TGTGCCAGCAGTTTGTCAGGGGGGAACACTGAAGCTTTCTTT. The chain links TRBV27 to TRBJ1-1; 7 bases match TRBD1. Germline V lookup: CDR1 MNHEY, CDR2 SMNVEV (reference sequence). Trimming removed 3 bases from V and 1 base from J; junction bases left unmatched: 2. The CDR3 contains 14 residues.

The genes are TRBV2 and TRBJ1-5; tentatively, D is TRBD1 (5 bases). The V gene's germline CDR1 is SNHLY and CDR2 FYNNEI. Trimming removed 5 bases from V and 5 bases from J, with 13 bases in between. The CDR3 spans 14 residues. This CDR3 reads CASSTRDSYQPQHF. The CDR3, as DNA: TGTGCCAGCAGTACCCGTGACAGTTATCAGCCCCAGCATTTT.

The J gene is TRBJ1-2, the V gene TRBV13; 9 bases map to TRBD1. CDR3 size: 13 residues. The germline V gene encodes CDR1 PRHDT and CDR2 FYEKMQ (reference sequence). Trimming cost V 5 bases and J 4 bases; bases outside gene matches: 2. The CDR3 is CASSVGQGYGYTF. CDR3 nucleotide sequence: TGTGCCAGCAGCGTGGGACAGGGCTATGGCTACACCTTC.

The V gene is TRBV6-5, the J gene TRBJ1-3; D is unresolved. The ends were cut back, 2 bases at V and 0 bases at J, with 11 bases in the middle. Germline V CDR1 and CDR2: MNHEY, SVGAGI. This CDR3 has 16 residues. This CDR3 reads CASSYGRADSGNTIYF. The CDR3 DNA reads TGTGCCAGCAGTTACGGGCGGGCGGACTCTGGAAACACCATATATTTT.